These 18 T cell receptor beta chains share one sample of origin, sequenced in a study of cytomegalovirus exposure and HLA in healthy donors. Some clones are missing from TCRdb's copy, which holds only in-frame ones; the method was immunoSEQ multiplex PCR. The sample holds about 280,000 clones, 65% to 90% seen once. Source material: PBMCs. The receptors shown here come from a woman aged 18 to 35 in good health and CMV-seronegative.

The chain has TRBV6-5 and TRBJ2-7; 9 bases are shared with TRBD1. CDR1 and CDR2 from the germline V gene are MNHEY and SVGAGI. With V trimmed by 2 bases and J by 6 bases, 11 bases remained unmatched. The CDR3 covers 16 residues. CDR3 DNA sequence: TGTGCCAGCAGTTACCAACCGGGACAGGGTATGGCCGAGCAGTACTTC. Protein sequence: CASSYQPGQGMAEQYF.

The CDR3 reads CASSPGPDTQYF. CDR3 in DNA: TGTGCCAGCTCACCTGGGCCAGATACGCAGTATTTT. This chain uses TRBV18 with TRBJ2-3; D is undetermined. This CDR3 contains 12 residues. Trimming removed 3 bases from V and 4 bases from J, with 5 bases in between. Germline CDR1 is KGHSH and CDR2 is LQKENI.

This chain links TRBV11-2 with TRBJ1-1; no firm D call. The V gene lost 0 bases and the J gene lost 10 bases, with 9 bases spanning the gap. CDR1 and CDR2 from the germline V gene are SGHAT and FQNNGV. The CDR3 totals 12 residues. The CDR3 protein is CASSLDTGVAFF. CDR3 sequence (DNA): TGTGCCAGCAGCTTAGATACGGGAGTAGCTTTCTTT. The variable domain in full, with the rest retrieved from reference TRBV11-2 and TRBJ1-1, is EAGVAQSPRYKIIEKRQSVAFWCNPISGHATLYWYQQILGQGPKLLIQFQNNGVVDDSQLPKDRFSAERLKGVDSTLKIQPAKLEDSAVYLCASSLDTGVAFFGQGTRLTVV.

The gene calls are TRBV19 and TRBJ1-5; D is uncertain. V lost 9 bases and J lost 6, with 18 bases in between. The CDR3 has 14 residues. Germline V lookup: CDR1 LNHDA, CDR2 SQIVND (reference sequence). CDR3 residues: CASTTTLEGQPQHF. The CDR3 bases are TGTGCCAGCACAACGACGCTCGAGGGTCAGCCCCAGCATTTT.

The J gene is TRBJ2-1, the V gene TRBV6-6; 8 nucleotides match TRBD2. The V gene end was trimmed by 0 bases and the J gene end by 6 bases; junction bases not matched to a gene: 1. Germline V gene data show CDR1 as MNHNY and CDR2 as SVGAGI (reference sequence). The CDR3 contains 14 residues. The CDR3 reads CASSYSGTSNEQFF. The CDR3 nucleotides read TGTGCCAGCAGTTACTCCGGGACTAGCAATGAGCAGTTCTTC.

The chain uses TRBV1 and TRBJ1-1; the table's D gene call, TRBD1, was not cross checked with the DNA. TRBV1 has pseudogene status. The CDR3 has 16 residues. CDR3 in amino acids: CTSSLSGGRLGPEAFF. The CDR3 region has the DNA TGCACCAGCAGCCTATCAGGGGGACGCTTAGGGCCTGAAGCTTTCTTT.

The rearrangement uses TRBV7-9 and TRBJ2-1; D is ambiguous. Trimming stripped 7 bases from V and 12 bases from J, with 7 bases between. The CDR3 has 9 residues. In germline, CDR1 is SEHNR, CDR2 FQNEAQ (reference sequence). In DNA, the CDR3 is TGTGCCAGCACGTCTTTGCAGTTCTTC. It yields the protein CASTSLQFF. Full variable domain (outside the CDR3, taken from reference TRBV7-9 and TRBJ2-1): DTGVSQNPRHKITKRGQNVTFRCDPISEHNRLYWYRQTLGQGPEFLTYFQNEAQLEKSRLLSDRFSAERPKGSFSTLEIQRTEQGDSAMYLCASTSLQFFGPGTRLTVL.

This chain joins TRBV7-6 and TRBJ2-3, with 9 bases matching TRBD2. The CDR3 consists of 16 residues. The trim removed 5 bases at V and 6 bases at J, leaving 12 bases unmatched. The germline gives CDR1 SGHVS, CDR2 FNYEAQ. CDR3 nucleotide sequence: TGTGCCAGCAGCCCCCGGGGAGCGGGGGGTGGGGATACGCAGTATTTT. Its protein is CASSPRGAGGGDTQYF. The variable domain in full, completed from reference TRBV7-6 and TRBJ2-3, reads GAGVSQSPRYKVTKRGQDVALRCDPISGHVSLYWYRQALGQGPEFLTYFNYEAQQDKSGLPNDRFSAERPEGSISTLTIQRTEQRDSAMYRCASSPRGAGGGDTQYFGPGTRLTVL.

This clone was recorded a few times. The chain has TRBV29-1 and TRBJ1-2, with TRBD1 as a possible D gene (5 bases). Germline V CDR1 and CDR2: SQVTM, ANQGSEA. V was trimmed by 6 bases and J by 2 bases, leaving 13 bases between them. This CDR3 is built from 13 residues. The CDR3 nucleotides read TGCAGCGTATCGGCAGGGATAAACTATGGCTACACCTTC. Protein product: CSVSAGINYGYTF.

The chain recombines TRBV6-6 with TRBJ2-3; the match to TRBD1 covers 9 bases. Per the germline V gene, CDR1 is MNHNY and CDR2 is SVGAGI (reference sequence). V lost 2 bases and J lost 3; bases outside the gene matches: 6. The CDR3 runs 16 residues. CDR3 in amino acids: CASSYLGTGRTDTQYF. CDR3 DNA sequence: TGTGCCAGCAGTTACCTCGGGACAGGGAGGACAGATACGCAGTATTTT.

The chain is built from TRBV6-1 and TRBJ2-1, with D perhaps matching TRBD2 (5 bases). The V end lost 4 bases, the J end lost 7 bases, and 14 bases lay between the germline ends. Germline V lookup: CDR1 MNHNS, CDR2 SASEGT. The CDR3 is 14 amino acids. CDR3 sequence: CASSALTGINEQFF. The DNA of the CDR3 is TGTGCCAGCAGTGCTCTGACGGGGATAAATGAGCAGTTCTTC.

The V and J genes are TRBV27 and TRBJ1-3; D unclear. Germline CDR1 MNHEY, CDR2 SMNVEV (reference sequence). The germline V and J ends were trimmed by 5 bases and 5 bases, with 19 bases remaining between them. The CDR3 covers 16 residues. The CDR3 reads CASSPSRGFARNTIYF. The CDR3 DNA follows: TGTGCCAGCAGTCCCTCTCGTGGTTTTGCGCGAAACACCATATATTTT.

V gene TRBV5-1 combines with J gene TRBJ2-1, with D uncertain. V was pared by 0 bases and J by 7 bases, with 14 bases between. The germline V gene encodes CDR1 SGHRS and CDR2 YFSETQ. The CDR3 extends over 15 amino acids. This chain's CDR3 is CASSLAPGSVNEQFF. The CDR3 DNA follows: TGCGCCAGCAGCTTGGCCCCCGGGTCAGTTAATGAGCAGTTCTTC.

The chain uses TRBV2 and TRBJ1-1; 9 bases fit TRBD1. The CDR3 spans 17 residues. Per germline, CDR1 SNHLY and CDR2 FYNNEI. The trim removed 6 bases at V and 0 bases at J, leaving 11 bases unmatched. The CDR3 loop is CASRAIAGTGMNTEAFF. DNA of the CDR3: TGTGCCAGCAGGGCTATTGCCGGGACAGGGATGAACACTGAAGCTTTCTTT.

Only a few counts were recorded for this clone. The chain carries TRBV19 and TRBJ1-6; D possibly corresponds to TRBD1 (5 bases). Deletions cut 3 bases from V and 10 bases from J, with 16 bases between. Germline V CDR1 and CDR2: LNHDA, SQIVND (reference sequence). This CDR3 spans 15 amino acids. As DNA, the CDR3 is TGTGCCAGTAGTATGGGGCCCCGCGACGGCTCACCCCTCCACTTT. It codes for CASSMGPRDGSPLHF.

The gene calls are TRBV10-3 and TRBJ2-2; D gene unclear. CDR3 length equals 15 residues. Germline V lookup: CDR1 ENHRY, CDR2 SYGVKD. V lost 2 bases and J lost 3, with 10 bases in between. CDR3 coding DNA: TGTGCCATCAGTGAGAGGTTACGGGACACCGGGGAGCTGTTTTTT. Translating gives CAISERLRDTGELFF.

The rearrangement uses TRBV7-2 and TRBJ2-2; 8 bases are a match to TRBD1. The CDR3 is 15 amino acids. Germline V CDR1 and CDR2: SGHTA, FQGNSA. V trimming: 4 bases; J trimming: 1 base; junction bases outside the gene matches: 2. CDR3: CASSSGTGNTGELFF. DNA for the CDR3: TGTGCCAGCAGCTCCGGGACAGGGAACACCGGGGAGCTGTTTTTT.

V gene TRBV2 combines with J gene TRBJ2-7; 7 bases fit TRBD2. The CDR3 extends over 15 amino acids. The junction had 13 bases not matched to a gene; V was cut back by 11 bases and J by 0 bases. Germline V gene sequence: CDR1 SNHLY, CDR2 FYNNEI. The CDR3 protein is CAQQPTGGSSYEQYF. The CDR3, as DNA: TGTGCCCAGCAGCCCACTGGCGGGAGCTCCTACGAGCAGTACTTC. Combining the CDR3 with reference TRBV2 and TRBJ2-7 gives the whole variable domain EPEVTQTPSHQVTQMGQEVILRCVPISNHLYFYWYRQILGQKVEFLVSFYNNEISEKSEIFDDQFSVERPDGSNFTLKIRSTKLEDSAMYFCAQQPTGGSSYEQYFGPGTRLTVT.